These T cell receptor beta chains were read from a single sample in a study of shared clonotypes between healthy human individuals. The table came from immunoSEQ multiplex PCR; TCRdb's copy has only in-frame clones and leaves some out. Seen here are approximately 98,000 clones, approximately 70% observed once, and the top ten hold more than 20%. Material for sequencing was memory CD8+ T cells sorted from blood. These receptors all come from a woman in her twenties or thirties in good health. CDR3s include the opening cysteine and the closing phenylalanine or tryptophan. The D gene is left open where the match is weak. The listing skips clone size in some rows; elsewhere it reads once, few, many or a size class.

V gene: TRBV13
J gene: TRBJ1-2
clone size: .
D gene: .
CDR3 DNA: TGTGCCAGCAGCTCGGGGGACCGGGACACAGAATCCAGATATGGCTACACCTTC
CDR3 protein: CASSSGDRDTESRYGYTF

V gene: TRBV6-4
J gene: TRBJ2-3
clone size: many
D gene: TRBD2
CDR3 DNA: TGTGCCAGCAGTGGTAGCGGGAGCACAGATACGCAGTATTTT
CDR3 protein: CASSGSGSTDTQYF

V gene: TRBV4-1
J gene: TRBJ2-7
clone size: .
D gene: TRBD1
CDR3 DNA: TGCGCCAGCAGCCAAGATACGGGACAGTGGACCTACGAGCAGTACTTC
CDR3 protein: CASSQDTGQWTYEQYF

V gene: TRBV5-4
J gene: TRBJ1-1
clone size: .
D gene: TRBD1
CDR3 DNA: TGTGCCAGCAGCTCTAAAGGGGGCGCCGGTACTGAAGCTTTCTTT
CDR3 protein: CASSSKGGAGTEAFF

V gene: TRBV27
J gene: TRBJ2-3
clone size: .
D gene: .
CDR3 DNA: TGTGCCAGCAGTTTACAGGGCGGAACGCAGTATTTT
CDR3 protein: CASSLQGGTQYF

V gene: TRBV4-1
J gene: TRBJ2-7
clone size: few
D gene: TRBD1
CDR3 DNA: TGCGCCAGCAGCCATGGACAGGGGGAGGGTTACGAGCAGTACTTC
CDR3 protein: CASSHGQGEGYEQYF

V gene: TRBV27
J gene: TRBJ2-7
clone size: .
D gene: TRBD1
CDR3 DNA: TGTGCCAGCATTCCGACAGGGGGCACCTCGTCCTACGAGCAGTACTTC
CDR3 protein: CASIPTGGTSSYEQYF

V gene: TRBV6-5
J gene: TRBJ2-3
clone size: .
D gene: .
CDR3 DNA: TGTGCCAGCAGTGGCCCTCGTAGCCAGCCTACGCAGTATTTT
CDR3 protein: CASSGPRSQPTQYF

V gene: TRBV7-9
J gene: TRBJ2-1
clone size: .
D gene: TRBD2
CDR3 DNA: TGTGCCAGCAGCTCGGGACTAGCGGGAGGTTGGGTCGATGAGCAGTTCTTC
CDR3 protein: CASSSGLAGGWVDEQFF

V gene: TRBV2
J gene: TRBJ2-7
clone size: .
D gene: TRBD2
CDR3 DNA: TGTGCCAGCAGTGACACCGGGACTAGCGGGATTGGAAAATCCTACGAGCAGTACTTC
CDR3 protein: CASSDTGTSGIGKSYEQYF

V gene: TRBV4-1
J gene: TRBJ2-3
clone size: .
D gene: .
CDR3 DNA: TGCGCCAGCAGCCAAGAGACAGTTCAGGACACAGATACGCAGTATTTT
CDR3 protein: CASSQETVQDTDTQYF

V gene: TRBV18
J gene: TRBJ2-3
clone size: .
D gene: .
CDR3 DNA: TGTGCCAGCTCCCTGTTGAGAACGTCTGGGCCAGGGGATACGCAGTATTTT
CDR3 protein: CASSLLRTSGPGDTQYF

V gene: TRBV19
J gene: TRBJ2-1
clone size: .
D gene: TRBD2
CDR3 DNA: TGTGCCAGTAGTACGCCTGGGTACTTGCCGTGGGGACTAGCGGGAAGATACAATGAGCAGTTCTTC
CDR3 protein: CASSTPGYLPWGLAGRYNEQFF

V gene: TRBV5-4
J gene: TRBJ1-1
clone size: .
D gene: TRBD1
CDR3 DNA: TGTGCCAGCAGCTTGACAGGGGACACTGAAGCTTTCTTT
CDR3 protein: CASSLTGDTEAFF

V gene: TRBV27
J gene: TRBJ1-2
clone size: .
D gene: TRBD1
CDR3 DNA: TGTGCCAGCAGTTTCTCCGGGACAGGGGACTATGGCTACACCTTC
CDR3 protein: CASSFSGTGDYGYTF

V gene: TRBV9
J gene: TRBJ2-2
clone size: .
D gene: .
CDR3 DNA: TGTGCCAGCAGCGGGGCCGGGGAGCTGTTTTTT
CDR3 protein: CASSGAGELFF

V gene: TRBV4-1
J gene: TRBJ2-7
clone size: .
D gene: .
CDR3 DNA: TGCGCCAGCAGCCACAGACTCCGGGACGGAAAGAACGAGCAGTACTTC
CDR3 protein: CASSHRLRDGKNEQYF

V gene: TRBV9
J gene: TRBJ1-4
clone size: .
D gene: TRBD1
CDR3 DNA: TGTGCCAGCAGCGTAGCTCAGGGGGGAGCAACTAATGAAAAACTGTTTTTT
CDR3 protein: CASSVAQGGATNEKLFF

V gene: TRBV25-1
J gene: TRBJ2-7
clone size: .
D gene: TRBD1
CDR3 DNA: TGTGCCAGCAGTGGCCGGGACAGGGGGACCTACGAGCAGTACTTC
CDR3 protein: CASSGRDRGTYEQYF

V gene: TRBV27
J gene: TRBJ1-2
clone size: .
D gene: .
CDR3 DNA: TGTGCCAGCAGTTTAGGGGGGGACATCTATGGCTACACCTTC
CDR3 protein: CASSLGGDIYGYTF

V gene: TRBV2
J gene: TRBJ2-7
clone size: .
D gene: .
CDR3 DNA: TGTGCCGGCCCCCATTTACAGACCGGCTTTCTATTTCCCCCCTACGAGCAGTACTTC
CDR3 protein: CAGPHLQTGFLFPPYEQYF

V gene: TRBV5-1
J gene: TRBJ2-7
clone size: .
D gene: TRBD2
CDR3 DNA: TGCGCCAGCAGCTTGGCCCCTAGCGGGCGGGGTAGCTCCTACGAGCAGTACTTC
CDR3 protein: CASSLAPSGRGSSYEQYF

V gene: TRBV2
J gene: TRBJ2-1
clone size: .
D gene: .
CDR3 DNA: TGTGCCAGCAGTGAACCCCCCGCTACATACAATGAGCAGTTCTTC
CDR3 protein: CASSEPPATYNEQFF

V gene: TRBV11-2
J gene: TRBJ1-2
clone size: .
D gene: .
CDR3 DNA: TGTGCCAGCAGCTTAGATCGCGGGGGGGAATATGGCTACACCTTC
CDR3 protein: CASSLDRGGEYGYTF

V gene: TRBV5-6
J gene: TRBJ2-1
clone size: .
D gene: TRBD2
CDR3 DNA: TGTGCCAGCAGCTTGGCCCTGGGACTAGCAAGGTCCTACAATGAGCAGTTCTTC
CDR3 protein: CASSLALGLARSYNEQFF

V gene: TRBV7-9
J gene: TRBJ1-4
clone size: .
D gene: .
CDR3 DNA: TGTGCCAGCAGCTTAGATTGGGAAAAACTGTTTTTT
CDR3 protein: CASSLDWEKLFF